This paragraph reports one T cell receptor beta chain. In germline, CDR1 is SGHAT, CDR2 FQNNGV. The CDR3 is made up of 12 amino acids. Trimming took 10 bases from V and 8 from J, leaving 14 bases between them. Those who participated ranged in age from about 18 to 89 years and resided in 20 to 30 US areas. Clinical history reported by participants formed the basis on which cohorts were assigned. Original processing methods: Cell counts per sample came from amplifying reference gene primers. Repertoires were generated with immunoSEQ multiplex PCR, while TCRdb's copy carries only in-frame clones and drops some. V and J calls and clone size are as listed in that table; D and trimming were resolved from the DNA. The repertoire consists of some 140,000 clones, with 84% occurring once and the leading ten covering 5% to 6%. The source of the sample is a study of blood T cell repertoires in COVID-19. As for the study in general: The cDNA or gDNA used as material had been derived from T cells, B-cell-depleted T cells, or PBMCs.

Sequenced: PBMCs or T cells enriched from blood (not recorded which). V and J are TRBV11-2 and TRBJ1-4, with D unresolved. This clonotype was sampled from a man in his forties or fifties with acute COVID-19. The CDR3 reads CATTNGEEKLFF. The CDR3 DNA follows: TGTGCCACCACAAACGGGGAGGAAAAACTGTTTTTT.